Listed here are 12 T cell receptor beta chains from one sample, sequenced in a study of T cell changes during pregnancy in multiple sclerosis. This table comes from immunoSEQ multiplex PCR, and its TCRdb copy is limited to in-frame clones, with some not included. The data contain approximately 28,000 clones, about 84% of them singletons. The sequencing used CD8+ T cells from peripheral blood mononuclear cells, collected after pregnancy. The receptors come from a female donor with multiple sclerosis, enrolled in a pregnancy study.

The J gene is TRBJ1-1, the V gene TRBV9; TRBD1 agrees at 8 bases. Germline CDR1 is SGDLS and CDR2 is YYNGEE. The V segment lost 4 bases and the J segment 6 bases; nucleotides outside the gene matches: 14. The CDR3 runs 16 residues. CDR3 coding DNA: TGTGCCAGCAGCCCCCGCGACAGGGGATCGTTAGCTGAAGCTTTCTTT. Its translation is CASSPRDRGSLAEAFF.

V gene TRBV7-8 combines with J gene TRBJ2-5; TRBD2 matches 7 bases. Trimming removed 2 bases from V and 4 bases from J; junction bases left unmatched: 7. CDR1 is SGHVS, CDR2 FQNEAQ, per germline. The CDR3 length is 15 residues. The chain's CDR3 is CASSLRWGGLETQYF. The CDR3 region has the DNA TGTGCCAGCAGCTTACGATGGGGGGGGTTAGAGACCCAGTACTTC.

This clone appeared once. The chain couples TRBV4-1 to TRBJ2-5, with TRBD1 matching 8 bases. Germline V CDR1 and CDR2: MGHRA, YSYEKL. V lost 3 bases to trimming and J lost 5 bases; unmatched junction nucleotides: 8. The length of the CDR3 is 15 residues. CDR3 loop: CASSHRQGLGETQYF. The CDR3 coding sequence is TGCGCCAGCAGCCACCGACAGGGGCTCGGGGAGACCCAGTACTTC.

The chain is built from TRBV6-1 and TRBJ2-1; 9 bases fit TRBD2. There are 15 residues in the CDR3. Per the germline V gene, CDR1 is MNHNS and CDR2 is SASEGT. J gave up 9 bases and V 5 bases, and 11 bases lay outside the gene matches. The chain's CDR3 is CASSSYSGGSGEQFF. CDR3 sequence (DNA): TGTGCCAGCAGTTCATATAGCGGGGGCTCGGGTGAGCAGTTCTTC.

The chain is built from TRBV6-5 and TRBJ2-2, with 8 bases aligning to TRBD2. Germline trimming cut 3 bases from V and 1 base from J; bases unmatched to any gene: 4. CDR1 is MNHEY, CDR2 SVGAGI, per germline. This CDR3 region has 16 residues. As DNA, the CDR3 is TGTGCCAGCAGTTATCCCAGCGGGGGGAACACCGGGGAGCTGTTTTTT. Amino acid sequence: CASSYPSGGNTGELFF.

The chain couples TRBV6-5 to TRBJ1-4; unclear D gene. From germline, CDR1 is MNHEY and CDR2 SVGAGI. The length of the CDR3 is 16 residues. V lost 2 bases to trimming and J lost 1 base, with 11 bases between them. CDR3 region: CASSYQSVRTNEKLFF. DNA of the CDR3: TGTGCCAGCAGTTACCAAAGTGTCAGAACTAATGAAAAACTGTTTTTT.

This chain uses TRBV11-3 with TRBJ2-5, with 10 bases lining up with TRBD2. Unmatched junction bases numbered 11, after V lost 2 bases and J lost 5 bases. CDR3 size: 17 residues. CDR1 and CDR2 from the germline V gene are SGHNT and YENEEA. This chain's CDR3 is CASSLYSTSGDEETQYF. CDR3 sequence (DNA): TGTGCCAGCAGCTTATATAGCACTAGCGGGGATGAGGAGACCCAGTACTTC.

The V and J genes are TRBV7-8 and TRBJ1-5; D gene ambiguous. The CDR3 is 15 residues long. V shed 4 bases and J shed 6 bases, with 16 bases lying between them. Germline CDR1 and CDR2: SGHVS and FQNEAQ. CDR3 DNA sequence: TGTGCCAGCAGCTCTCTTGAGACACACAGTCAGCCCCAGCATTTT. Encoded protein: CASSSLETHSQPQHF.

The rearrangement uses TRBV7-2 and TRBJ2-7; 9 bases map to TRBD2. The CDR3 contains 16 residues. The J segment lost 7 bases and the V segment lost 1 base, leaving 11 bases of the junction unmatched. Germline V gene data show CDR1 as SGHTA and CDR2 as FQGNSA. CDR3 protein: CASSLVGGGEAREQYF. DNA for the CDR3: TGTGCCAGCAGCTTAGTAGGCGGGGGGGAGGCTAGGGAGCAGTACTTC.

The V call is TRBV4-3, the J call TRBJ2-4; maybe TRBD1 (5 bases). CDR1 LGHNA and CDR2 YSLEER come from the germline V gene. Deletions cut 3 bases from V and 0 bases from J, with 21 bases between. This CDR3 spans 19 amino acids. In DNA form, the CDR3 reads TGCGCCAGCAGCCACTTTTTTGGGGCAGACACCTTAGCCAAAAACATTCAGTACTTC. Translated, it gives CASSHFFGADTLAKNIQYF.

This clone was recorded only once. This chain joins TRBV2 and TRBJ2-1; TRBD2 might be the D (6 bases). This CDR3 has 15 residues. Germline V lookup: CDR1 SNHLY, CDR2 FYNNEI. Trimming took off 1 base at V and 8 bases at J, with 15 bases between the two ends. The CDR3 region is CASSEGRRAWYEQFF. CDR3 nucleotide sequence: TGTGCCAGCAGTGAAGGGAGGAGGGCCTGGTATGAGCAGTTCTTC.

The chain has TRBV6-4 and TRBJ2-2; 7 bases fit TRBD1. The junction had 4 bases not matched to a gene; V was cut back by 4 bases and J by 5 bases. The germline V gene has CDR1 MRHNA and CDR2 SNTAGT. There are 14 residues in the CDR3. CDR3 sequence reads: CASSVTGETGELFF. Written as DNA, the CDR3 is TGTGCCAGCAGTGTAACAGGGGAAACCGGGGAGCTGTTTTTT.